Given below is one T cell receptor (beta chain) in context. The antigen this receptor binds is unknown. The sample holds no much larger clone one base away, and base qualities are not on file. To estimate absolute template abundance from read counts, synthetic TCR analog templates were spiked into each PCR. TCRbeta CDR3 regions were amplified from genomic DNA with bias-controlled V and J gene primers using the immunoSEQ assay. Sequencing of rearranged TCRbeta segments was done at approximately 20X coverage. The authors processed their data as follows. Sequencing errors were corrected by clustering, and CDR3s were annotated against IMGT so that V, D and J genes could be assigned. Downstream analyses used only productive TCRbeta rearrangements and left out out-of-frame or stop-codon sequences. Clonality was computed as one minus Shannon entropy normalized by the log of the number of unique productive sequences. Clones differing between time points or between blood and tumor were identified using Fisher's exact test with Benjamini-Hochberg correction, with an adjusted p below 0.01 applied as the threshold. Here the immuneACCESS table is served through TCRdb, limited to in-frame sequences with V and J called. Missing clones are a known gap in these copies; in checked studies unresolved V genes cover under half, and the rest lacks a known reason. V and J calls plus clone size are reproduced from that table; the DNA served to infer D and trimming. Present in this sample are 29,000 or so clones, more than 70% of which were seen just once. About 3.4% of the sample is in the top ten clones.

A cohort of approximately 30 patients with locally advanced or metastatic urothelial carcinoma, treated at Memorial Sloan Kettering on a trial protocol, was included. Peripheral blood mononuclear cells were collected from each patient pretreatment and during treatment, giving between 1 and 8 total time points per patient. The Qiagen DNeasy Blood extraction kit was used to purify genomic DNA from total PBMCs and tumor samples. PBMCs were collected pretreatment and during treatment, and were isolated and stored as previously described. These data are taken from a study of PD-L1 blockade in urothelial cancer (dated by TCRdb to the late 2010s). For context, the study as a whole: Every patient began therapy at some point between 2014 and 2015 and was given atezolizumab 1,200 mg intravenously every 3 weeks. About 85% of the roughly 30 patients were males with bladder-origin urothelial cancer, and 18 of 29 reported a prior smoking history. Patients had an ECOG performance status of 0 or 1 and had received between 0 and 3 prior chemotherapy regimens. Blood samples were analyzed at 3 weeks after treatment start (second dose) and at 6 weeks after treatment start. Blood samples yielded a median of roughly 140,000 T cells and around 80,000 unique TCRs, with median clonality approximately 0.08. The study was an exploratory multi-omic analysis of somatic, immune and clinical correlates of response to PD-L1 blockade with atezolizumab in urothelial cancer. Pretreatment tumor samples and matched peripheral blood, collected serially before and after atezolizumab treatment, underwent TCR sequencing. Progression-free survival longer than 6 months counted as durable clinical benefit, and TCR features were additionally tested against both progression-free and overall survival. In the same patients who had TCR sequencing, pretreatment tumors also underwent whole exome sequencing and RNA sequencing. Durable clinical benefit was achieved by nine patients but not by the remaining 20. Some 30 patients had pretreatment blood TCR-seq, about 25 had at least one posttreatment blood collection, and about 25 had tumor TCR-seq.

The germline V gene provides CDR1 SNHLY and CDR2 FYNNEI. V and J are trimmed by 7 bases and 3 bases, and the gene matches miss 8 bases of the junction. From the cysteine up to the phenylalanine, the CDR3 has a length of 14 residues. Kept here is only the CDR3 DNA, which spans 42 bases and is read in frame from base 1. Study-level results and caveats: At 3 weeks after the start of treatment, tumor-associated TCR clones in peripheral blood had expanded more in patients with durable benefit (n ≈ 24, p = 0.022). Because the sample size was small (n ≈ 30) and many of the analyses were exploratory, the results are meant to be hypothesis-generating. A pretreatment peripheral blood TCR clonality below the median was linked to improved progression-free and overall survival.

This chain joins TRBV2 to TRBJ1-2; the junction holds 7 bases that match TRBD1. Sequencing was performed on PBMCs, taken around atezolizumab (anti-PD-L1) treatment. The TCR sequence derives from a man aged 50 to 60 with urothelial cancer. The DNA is TGTGCCAGCACGTACGACAGGGAACACTATGGCTACACCTTC. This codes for CASTYDREHYGYTF.